This is a list of T cell receptor beta chains from one sample in a study of control samples from healthy donors and cancer patients. Sequencing used immunoSEQ multiplex PCR; TCRdb keeps in-frame clones, though not all of them. The data hold 90,000 to 150,000 clones, with around 88% observed a single time. Sequencing was performed on blood. The receptor set was obtained from a man aged 35-49 years in good health. Each CDR3 is given with its conserved first and last residue. D genes are given only for firm matches. Not every row has a clone size; where given, it reads once, few, many or a size class.

NA	TRBV2	TRBJ1-4	NA	CASSPGGLGEKLFF	TGTGCCAGCAGTCCCGGGGGGCTGGGTGAAAAACTGTTTTTT
NA	TRBV10-2	TRBJ2-5	NA	CASSDLAPRAQYF	TGCGCCAGCAGTGACCTCGCACCCAGGGCCCAGTACTTC
NA	TRBV3-1/TRBV3-2	TRBJ2-2	once	CASSQALNSRPGELFF	TGTGCCAGCAGCCAAGCCCTAAACAGCAGACCCGGGGAGCTGTTTTTT
NA	TRBV6-5	TRBJ1-6	NA	CASSYRGQGGSPLHF	TGTGCCAGCAGTTACCGCGGGCAGGGAGGATCACCCCTCCACTTT
TRBD1	TRBV9	TRBJ2-5	once	CASSIGTGSGAYQETQYF	TGTGCCAGCAGCATCGGGACAGGGTCGGGGGCTTACCAAGAGACCCAGTACTTC
NA	TRBV5-4	TRBJ2-5	NA	CAEGRFQETQYF	TGTGCCGAGGGCAGATTCCAAGAGACCCAGTACTTC
NA	TRBV3-1/TRBV3-2	TRBJ2-5	once	CASSQVMGSQETQYF	TGTGCCAGCAGCCAAGTTATGGGGTCCCAAGAGACCCAGTACTTC
NA	TRBV3-1/TRBV3-2	TRBJ2-3	NA	CASSQDSKGWADTQYF	TGTGCCAGCAGCCAAGATAGTAAGGGATGGGCAGATACGCAGTATTTT
NA	TRBV24-1	TRBJ2-3	few	CATSVGSSTDTQYF	TGTGCCACCAGTGTTGGGAGTAGCACAGATACGCAGTATTTT
NA	TRBV30	TRBJ1-5	NA	CAWSNRENQPQHF	TGTGCCTGGAGTAACAGGGAAAATCAGCCCCAGCATTTT
NA	TRBV24-1	TRBJ2-7	NA	CATSVGGATEQYF	TGTGCCACCAGTGTTGGGGGGGCAACCGAGCAGTACTTC
TRBD2	TRBV7-9	TRBJ2-5	NA	CASSSIRLERGAETQYF	TGTGCCAGCAGCTCGATACGACTAGAGCGGGGGGCAGAGACCCAGTACTTC
TRBD1	TRBV7-7	TRBJ2-2	NA	CASSMTGGNTGELFF	TGTGCCAGCAGCATGACAGGGGGCAACACCGGGGAGCTGTTTTTT
TRBD1	TRBV6-5	TRBJ1-1	NA	CASSLRDRGPEAFF	TGTGCCAGCAGTCTCCGGGACAGGGGGCCTGAAGCTTTCTTT
NA	TRBV24-1	TRBJ1-5	NA	CATSDSSNQPQHF	TGTGCCACCAGTGACAGCAGCAATCAGCCCCAGCATTTT
TRBD1	TRBV23-1	TRBJ2-5	NA	CASSRGRSVETQYF	TGCGCCAGCTCAAGGGGGCGGTCGGTAGAGACCCAGTACTTC
NA	TRBV12-3/TRBV12-4	TRBJ1-1	NA	CASFRDKNTEAFF	TGTGCCAGCTTCCGGGACAAGAACACTGAAGCTTTCTTT
TRBD1	TRBV7-7	TRBJ2-2	NA	CASSLEGGANTGELFF	TGTGCCAGCAGCTTAGAAGGGGGCGCGAACACCGGGGAGCTGTTTTTT
NA	TRBV5-4	TRBJ2-3	NA	CASSYNSKSDTQYF	TGTGCCAGCAGCTATAATTCTAAATCAGATACGCAGTATTTT
TRBD1	TRBV30	TRBJ2-1	NA	CAWRLRDRVNNEQFF	TGTGCCTGGAGACTCCGGGACAGGGTAAACAATGAGCAGTTCTTC
TRBD1	TRBV5-5	TRBJ1-5	NA	CASSPQGYQPQHF	TGTGCCAGCAGCCCACAGGGGTATCAACCCCAGCATTTT
NA	TRBV7-2	TRBJ2-5	NA	CASSLPQETQYF	TGTGCCAGCAGCTTACCCCAAGAGACCCAGTACTTC